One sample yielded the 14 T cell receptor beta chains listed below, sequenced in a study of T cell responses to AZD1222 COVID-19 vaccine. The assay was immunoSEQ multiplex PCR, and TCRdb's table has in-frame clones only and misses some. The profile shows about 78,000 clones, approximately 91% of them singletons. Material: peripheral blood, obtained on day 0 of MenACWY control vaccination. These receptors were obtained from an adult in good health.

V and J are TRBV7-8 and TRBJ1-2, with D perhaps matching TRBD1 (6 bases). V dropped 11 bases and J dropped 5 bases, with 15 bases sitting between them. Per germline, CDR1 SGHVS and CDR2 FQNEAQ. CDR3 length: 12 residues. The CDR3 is CASSGGPYGYTF. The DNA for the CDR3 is TGTGCCTCCTCGGGGGGCCCTTATGGCTACACCTTC.

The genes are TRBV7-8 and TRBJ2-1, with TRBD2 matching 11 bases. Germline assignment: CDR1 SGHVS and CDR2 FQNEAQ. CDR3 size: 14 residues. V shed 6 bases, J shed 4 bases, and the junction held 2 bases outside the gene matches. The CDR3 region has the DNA TGTGCCAGCAGGGCTAGCGGGGGGTACAATGAGCAGTTCTTC. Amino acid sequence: CASRASGGYNEQFF.

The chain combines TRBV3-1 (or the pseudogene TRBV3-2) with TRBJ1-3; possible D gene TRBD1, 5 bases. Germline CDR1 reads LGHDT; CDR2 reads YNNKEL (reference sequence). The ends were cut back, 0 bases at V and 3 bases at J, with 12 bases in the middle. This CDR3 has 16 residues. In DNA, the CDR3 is TGTGCCAGCAGCCAAGATCGGAAAAGGGGTGGAAACACCATATATTTT. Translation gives CASSQDRKRGGNTIYF.

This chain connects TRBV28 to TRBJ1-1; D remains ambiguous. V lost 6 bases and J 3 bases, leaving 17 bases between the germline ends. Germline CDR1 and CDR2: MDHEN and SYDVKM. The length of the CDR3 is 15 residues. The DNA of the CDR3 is TGTGCCAGCAGCCCCGGGGAGAAATTGTACACTGAAGCTTTCTTT. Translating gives CASSPGEKLYTEAFF.

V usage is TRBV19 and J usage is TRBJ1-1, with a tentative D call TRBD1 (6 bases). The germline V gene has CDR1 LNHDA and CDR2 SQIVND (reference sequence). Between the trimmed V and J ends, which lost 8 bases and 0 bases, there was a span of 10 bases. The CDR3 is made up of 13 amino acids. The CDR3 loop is CASGDTMNTEAFF. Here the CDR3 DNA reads TGTGCCAGTGGGGACACTATGAACACTGAAGCTTTCTTT.

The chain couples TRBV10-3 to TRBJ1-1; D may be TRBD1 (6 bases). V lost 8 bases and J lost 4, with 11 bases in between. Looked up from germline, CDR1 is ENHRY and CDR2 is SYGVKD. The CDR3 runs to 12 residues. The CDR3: CAIGGLITEAFF. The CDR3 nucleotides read TGTGCCATCGGGGGGCTGATCACTGAAGCTTTCTTT.

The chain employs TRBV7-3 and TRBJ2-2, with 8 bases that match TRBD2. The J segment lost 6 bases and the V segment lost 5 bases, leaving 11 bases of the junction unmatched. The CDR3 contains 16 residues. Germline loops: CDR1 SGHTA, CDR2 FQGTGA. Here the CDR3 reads CASSPAPAGASGELFF. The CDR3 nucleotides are TGTGCCAGCAGCCCGGCACCAGCGGGGGCCTCCGGGGAGCTGTTTTTT.

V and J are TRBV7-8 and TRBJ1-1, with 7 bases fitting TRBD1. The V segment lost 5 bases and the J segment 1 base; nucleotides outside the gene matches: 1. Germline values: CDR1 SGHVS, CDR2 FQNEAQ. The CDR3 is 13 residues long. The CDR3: CASSGTANTEAFF. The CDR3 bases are TGTGCCAGCAGCGGGACAGCGAACACTGAAGCTTTCTTT. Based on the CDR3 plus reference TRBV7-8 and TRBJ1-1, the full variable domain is GAGVSQSPRYKVAKRGQDVALRCDPISGHVSLFWYQQALGQGPEFLTYFQNEAQLDKSGLPSDRFFAERPEGSVSTLKIQRTQQEDSAVYLCASSGTANTEAFFGQGTRLTVV.

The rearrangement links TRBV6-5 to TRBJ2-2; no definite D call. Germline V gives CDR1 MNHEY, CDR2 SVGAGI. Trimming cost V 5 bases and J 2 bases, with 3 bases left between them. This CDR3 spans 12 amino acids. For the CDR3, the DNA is TGTGCCAGCAGTCACAACACCGGGGAGCTGTTTTTT. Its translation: CASSHNTGELFF.

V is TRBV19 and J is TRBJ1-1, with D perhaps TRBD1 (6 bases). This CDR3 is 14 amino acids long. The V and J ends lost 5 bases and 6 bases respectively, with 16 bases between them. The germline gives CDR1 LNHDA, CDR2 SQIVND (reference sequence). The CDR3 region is CASSPHRDYPEAFF. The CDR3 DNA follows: TGTGCCAGTAGTCCCCACAGGGATTACCCTGAAGCTTTCTTT.

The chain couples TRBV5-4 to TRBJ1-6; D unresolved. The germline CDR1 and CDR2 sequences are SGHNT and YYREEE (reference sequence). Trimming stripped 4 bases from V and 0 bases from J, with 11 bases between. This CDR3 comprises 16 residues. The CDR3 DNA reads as TGTGCCAGCAGCACCCGGCCGAGCTCCTATAATTCACCCCTCCACTTT. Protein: CASSTRPSSYNSPLHF.

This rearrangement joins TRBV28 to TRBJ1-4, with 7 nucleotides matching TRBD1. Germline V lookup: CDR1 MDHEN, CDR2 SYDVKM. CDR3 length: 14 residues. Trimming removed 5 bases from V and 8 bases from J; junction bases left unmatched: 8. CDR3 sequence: CASSQTGSDEKLFF. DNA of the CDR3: TGTGCCAGCAGTCAGACAGGGTCTGACGAAAAACTGTTTTTT.

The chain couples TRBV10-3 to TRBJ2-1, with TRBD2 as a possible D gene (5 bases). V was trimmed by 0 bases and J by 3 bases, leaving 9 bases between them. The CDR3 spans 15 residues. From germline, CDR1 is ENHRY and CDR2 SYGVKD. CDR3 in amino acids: CAISESTGVYNEQFF. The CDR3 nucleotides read TGTGCCATCAGTGAGTCAACCGGGGTCTACAATGAGCAGTTCTTC.

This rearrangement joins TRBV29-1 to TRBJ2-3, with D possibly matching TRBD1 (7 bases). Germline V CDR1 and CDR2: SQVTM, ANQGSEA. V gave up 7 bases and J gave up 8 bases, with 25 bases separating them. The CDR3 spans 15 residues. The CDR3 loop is CSGYRDSGQGGTQYF. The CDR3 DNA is TGCAGCGGTTACCGGGACAGTGGCCAGGGGGGTACGCAGTATTTT.